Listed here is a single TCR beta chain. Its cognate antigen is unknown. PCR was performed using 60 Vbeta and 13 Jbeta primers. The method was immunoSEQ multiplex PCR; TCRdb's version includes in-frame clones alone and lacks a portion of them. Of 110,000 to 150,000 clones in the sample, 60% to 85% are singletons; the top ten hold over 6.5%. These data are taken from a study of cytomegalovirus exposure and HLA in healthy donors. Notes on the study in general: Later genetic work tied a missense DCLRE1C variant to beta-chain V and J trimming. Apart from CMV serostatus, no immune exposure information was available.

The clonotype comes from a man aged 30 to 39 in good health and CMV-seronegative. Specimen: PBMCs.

CDR3 sequence reads: CASSGLGIPFNEQFF. In nucleotides, the CDR3 is TGTGCCAGCAGCGGACTAGGAATCCCGTTCAATGAGCAGTTCTTC. This chain connects TRBV7-9 to TRBJ2-1; 7 positions match TRBD2. Per the germline V gene, CDR1 is SEHNR and CDR2 is FQNEAQ (reference sequence). The V gene end was trimmed by 5 bases and the J gene end by 6 bases; junction bases not matched to a gene: 10. This CDR3 contains 15 residues.